This entry concerns a single T cell receptor beta chain. The entry originates in a study of blood T cell repertoires in COVID-19. As for the study in general: The origin of the acute and convalescent COVID-19 samples was the United States, Italy and Spain. T cells, B-cell-depleted T cells, or PBMCs supplied cDNA or gDNA.

In the source study's methods: Amplification with reference gene primers provided the estimates of nucleated cell counts. The data were produced by immunoSEQ multiplex PCR, yet TCRdb's version contains in-frame clones alone and is incomplete. The D gene and trimming were derived from the DNA, and the V and J assignments and clone size from that table. The sample lists a few hundred thousand clones, around nine tenths occurring once. Per germline, CDR1 SGHTA and CDR2 FQGTGA. This CDR3 has 16 residues. V dropped 2 bases and J dropped 6 bases, with 14 bases sitting between them. The specimen sequenced was peripheral blood. The chain combines TRBV7-3 with TRBJ1-6; weak D call: TRBD1 (6 bases). The origin of this receptor is a man in his fifties or sixties with acute or convalescent COVID-19. This CDR3 reads CASSLVPQGPNSPLHF. The CDR3 DNA sequence: TGTGCCAGCAGCTTAGTTCCCCAGGGGCCTAATTCACCCCTCCACTTT.